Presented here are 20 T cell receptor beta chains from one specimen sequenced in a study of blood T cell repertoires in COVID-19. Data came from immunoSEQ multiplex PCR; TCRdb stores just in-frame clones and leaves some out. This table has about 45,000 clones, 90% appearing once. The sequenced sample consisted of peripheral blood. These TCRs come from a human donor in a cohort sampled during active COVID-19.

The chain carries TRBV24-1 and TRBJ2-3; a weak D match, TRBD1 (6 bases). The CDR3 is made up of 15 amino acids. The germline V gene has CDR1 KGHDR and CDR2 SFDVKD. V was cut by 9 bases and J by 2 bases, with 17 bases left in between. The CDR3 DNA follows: TGTGCCACCGGAGCCCAGGGGCCCCCCACAGATACGCAGTATTTT. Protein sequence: CATGAQGPPTDTQYF.

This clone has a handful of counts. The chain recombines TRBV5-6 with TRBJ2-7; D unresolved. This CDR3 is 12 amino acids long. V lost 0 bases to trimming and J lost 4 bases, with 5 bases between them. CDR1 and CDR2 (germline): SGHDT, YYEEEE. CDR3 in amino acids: CASSLGQYEQYF. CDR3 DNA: TGTGCCAGCAGCTTGGGCCAGTACGAGCAGTACTTC.

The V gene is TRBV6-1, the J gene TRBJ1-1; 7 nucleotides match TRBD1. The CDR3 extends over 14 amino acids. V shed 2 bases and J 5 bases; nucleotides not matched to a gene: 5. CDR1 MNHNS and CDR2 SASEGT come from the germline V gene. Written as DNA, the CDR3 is TGTGCCAGCAGTGAAAATACAGGGGCGACTGAAGCTTTCTTT. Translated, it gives CASSENTGATEAFF.

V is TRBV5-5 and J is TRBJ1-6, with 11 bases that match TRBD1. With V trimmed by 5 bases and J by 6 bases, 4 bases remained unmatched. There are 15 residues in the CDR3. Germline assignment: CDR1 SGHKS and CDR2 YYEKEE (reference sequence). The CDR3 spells CASRGQGAFNSPLHF. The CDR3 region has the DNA TGTGCCAGCAGAGGACAGGGGGCATTTAATTCACCCCTCCACTTT.

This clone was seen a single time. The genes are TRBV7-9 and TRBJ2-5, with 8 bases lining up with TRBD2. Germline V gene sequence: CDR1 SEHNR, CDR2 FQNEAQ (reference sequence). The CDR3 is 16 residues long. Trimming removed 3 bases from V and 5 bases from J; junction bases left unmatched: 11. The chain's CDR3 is CASSFNGGDLGETQYF. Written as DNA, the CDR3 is TGTGCCAGCAGCTTTAACGGGGGGGACCTCGGCGAGACCCAGTACTTC.

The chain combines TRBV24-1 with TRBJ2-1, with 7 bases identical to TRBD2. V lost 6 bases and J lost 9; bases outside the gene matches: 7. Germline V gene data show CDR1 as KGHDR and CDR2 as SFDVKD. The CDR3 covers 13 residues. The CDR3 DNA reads TGTGCCACCAGTAGCGGGGCCGGAGGTGAGCAGTTCTTC. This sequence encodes CATSSGAGGEQFF.

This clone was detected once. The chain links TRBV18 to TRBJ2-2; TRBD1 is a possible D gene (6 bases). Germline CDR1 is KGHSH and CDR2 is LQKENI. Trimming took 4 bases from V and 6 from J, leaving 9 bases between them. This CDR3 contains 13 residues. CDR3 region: CASSHRDAGELFF. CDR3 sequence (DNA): TGTGCCAGCTCACACAGGGACGCCGGGGAGCTGTTTTTT.

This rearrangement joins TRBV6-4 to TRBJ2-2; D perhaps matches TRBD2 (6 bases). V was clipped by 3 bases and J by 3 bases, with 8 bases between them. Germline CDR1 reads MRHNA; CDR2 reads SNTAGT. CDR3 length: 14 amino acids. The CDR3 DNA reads TGTGCCAGCAGTGAAGGGGAGGACACCGGGGAGCTGTTTTTT. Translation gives CASSEGEDTGELFF.

Here the CDR3 reads CASSQDFGTGNTEAFF. The CDR3 DNA reads TGTGCCAGCAGCCAAGATTTTGGTACGGGAAACACTGAAGCTTTCTTT. The chain has TRBV4-2 and TRBJ1-1, with D uncertain. V lost 0 bases and J 2 bases, leaving 13 bases between the germline ends. Germline CDR1 and CDR2: LGHNA and YNFKEQ. The CDR3 covers 16 residues.

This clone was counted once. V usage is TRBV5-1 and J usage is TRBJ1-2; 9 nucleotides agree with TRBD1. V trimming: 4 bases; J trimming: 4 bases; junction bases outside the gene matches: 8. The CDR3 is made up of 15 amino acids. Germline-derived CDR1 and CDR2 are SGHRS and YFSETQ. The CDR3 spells CASSAGQGASYGYTF. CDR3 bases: TGCGCCAGCAGCGCGGGACAGGGAGCCTCCTATGGCTACACCTTC.

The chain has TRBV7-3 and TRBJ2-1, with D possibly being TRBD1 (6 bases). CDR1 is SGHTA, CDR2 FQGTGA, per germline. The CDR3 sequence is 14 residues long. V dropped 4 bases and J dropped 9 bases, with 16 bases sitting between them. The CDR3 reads CASSSRRQDGEQFF. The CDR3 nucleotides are TGTGCCAGCAGCTCAAGAAGACAGGATGGTGAGCAGTTCTTC.

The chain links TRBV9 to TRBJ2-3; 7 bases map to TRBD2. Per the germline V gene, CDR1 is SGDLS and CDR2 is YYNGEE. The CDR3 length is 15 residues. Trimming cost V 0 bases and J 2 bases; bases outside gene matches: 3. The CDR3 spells CASSVEAGNTDTQYF. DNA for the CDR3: TGTGCCAGCAGCGTAGAAGCGGGGAACACAGATACGCAGTATTTT. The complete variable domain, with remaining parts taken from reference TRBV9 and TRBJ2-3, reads DSGVTQTPKHLITATGQRVTLRCSPRSGDLSVYWYQQSLDQGLQFLIQYYNGEERAKGNILERFSAQQFPDLHSELNLSSLELGDSALYFCASSVEAGNTDTQYFGPGTRLTVL.

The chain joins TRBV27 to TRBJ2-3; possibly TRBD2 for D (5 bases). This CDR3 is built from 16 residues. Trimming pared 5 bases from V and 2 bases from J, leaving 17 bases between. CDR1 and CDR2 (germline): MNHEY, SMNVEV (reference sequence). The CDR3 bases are TGTGCCAGCAGTCATAACCAGGACTTAGTCACAGATACGCAGTATTTT. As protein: CASSHNQDLVTDTQYF.

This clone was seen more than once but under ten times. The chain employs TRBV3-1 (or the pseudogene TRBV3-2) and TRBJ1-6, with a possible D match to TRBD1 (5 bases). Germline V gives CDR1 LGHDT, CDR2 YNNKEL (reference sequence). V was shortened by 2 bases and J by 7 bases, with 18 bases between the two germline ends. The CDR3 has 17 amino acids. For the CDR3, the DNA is TGTGCCAGCAGCCAAATCCCGTCGGGGGGGAACAATTCACCCCTCCACTTT. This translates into CASSQIPSGGNNSPLHF.

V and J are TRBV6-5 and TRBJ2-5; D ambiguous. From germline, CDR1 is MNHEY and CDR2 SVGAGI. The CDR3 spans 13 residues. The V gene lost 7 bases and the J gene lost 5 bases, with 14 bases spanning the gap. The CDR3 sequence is CASTNIFGETQYF. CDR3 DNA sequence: TGTGCCAGCACCAACATTTTCGGGGAGACCCAGTACTTC.

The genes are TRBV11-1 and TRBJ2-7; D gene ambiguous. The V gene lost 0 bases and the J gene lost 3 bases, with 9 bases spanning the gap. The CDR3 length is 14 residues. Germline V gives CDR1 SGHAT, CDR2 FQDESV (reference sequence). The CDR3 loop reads CASSLAGTGYEQYF. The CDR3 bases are TGTGCCAGCAGCTTAGCGGGTACGGGCTACGAGCAGTACTTC. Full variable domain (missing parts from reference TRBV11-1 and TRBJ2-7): EAEVAQSPRYKITEKSQAVAFWCDPISGHATLYWYRQILGQGPELLVQFQDESVVDDSQLPKDRFSAERLKGVDSTLKIQPAELGDSAMYLCASSLAGTGYEQYFGPGTRLTVT.

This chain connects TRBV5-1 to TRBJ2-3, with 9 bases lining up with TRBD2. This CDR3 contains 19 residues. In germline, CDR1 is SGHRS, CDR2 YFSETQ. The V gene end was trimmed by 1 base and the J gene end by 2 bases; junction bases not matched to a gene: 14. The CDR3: CASSLLDSGGRPPTDTQYF. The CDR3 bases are TGCGCCAGCAGCTTGCTCGATAGCGGGGGACGACCCCCCACAGATACGCAGTATTTT.

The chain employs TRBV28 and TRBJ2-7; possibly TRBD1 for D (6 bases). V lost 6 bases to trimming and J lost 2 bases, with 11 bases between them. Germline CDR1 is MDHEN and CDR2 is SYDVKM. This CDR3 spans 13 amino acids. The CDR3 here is CASSRQVTYEQYF. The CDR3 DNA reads TGTGCCAGCAGCAGACAGGTGACCTACGAGCAGTACTTC.

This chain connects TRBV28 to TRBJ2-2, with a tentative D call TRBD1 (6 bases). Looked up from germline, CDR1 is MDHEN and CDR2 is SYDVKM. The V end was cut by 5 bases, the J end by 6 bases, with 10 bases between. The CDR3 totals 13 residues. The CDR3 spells CASSPQGPGELFF. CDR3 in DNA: TGTGCCAGCAGTCCACAGGGTCCCGGGGAGCTGTTTTTT.

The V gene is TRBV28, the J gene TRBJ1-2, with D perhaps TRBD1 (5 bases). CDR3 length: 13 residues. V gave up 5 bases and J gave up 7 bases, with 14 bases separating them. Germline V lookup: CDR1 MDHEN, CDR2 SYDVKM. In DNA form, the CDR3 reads TGTGCCAGCAGTCCCCCCGACAGTTTTGGCTACACCTTC. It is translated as CASSPPDSFGYTF.